Presented here are 30 T cell receptor beta chains from one specimen sequenced in a study of T cell responses to AZD1222 COVID-19 vaccine. Clones were read by immunoSEQ multiplex PCR, and TCRdb kept only the in-frame ones, dropping some. The sample has about 67,000 clones, 80% to 85% seen once. Here the sequenced sample was peripheral blood, taken on day 0 of AZD1222 vaccination. The receptors were gathered from an adult in good health.

V is TRBV29-1 and J is TRBJ1-1; D gene unclear. V lost 1 base and J lost 5, with 11 bases in between. This CDR3 contains 13 residues. Germline CDR1 SQVTM, CDR2 ANQGSEA. The CDR3 sequence: CSVEVSEWTEAFF. CDR3 nucleotides: TGCAGCGTTGAAGTGTCGGAGTGGACTGAAGCTTTCTTT.

The rearrangement links TRBV10-1 to TRBJ2-3; no reliable D call. The germline gives CDR1 WNHNN, CDR2 SYGVQD (reference sequence). The V gene lost 0 bases and the J gene lost 0 bases, with 7 bases spanning the gap. The CDR3 is 15 residues long. CDR3 DNA: TGCGCCAGCAGTGAGTCGAGAAGCAGCACAGATACGCAGTATTTT. It is translated as CASSESRSSTDTQYF.

This clone was seen just once. The chain combines TRBV28 with TRBJ1-1; D remains ambiguous. The CDR3 sequence is 13 residues long. V lost 2 bases and J lost 0, with 4 bases in between. Per the germline V gene, CDR1 is MDHEN and CDR2 is SYDVKM. CDR3 coding DNA: TGTGCCAGCAGTTTACCGTTGAACACTGAAGCTTTCTTT. Encoded protein: CASSLPLNTEAFF. Complete variable domain (other parts from reference TRBV28 and TRBJ1-1): DVKVTQSSRYLVKRTGEKVFLECVQDMDHENMFWYRQDPGLGLRLIYFSYDVKMKEKGDIPEGYSVSREKKERFSLILESASTNQTSMYLCASSLPLNTEAFFGQGTRLTVV.

The V and J genes are TRBV11-3 and TRBJ1-3, with unresolved D. V lost 3 bases to trimming and J lost 0 bases, with 9 bases between them. The CDR3 runs to 15 residues. The germline CDR1 and CDR2 sequences are SGHNT and YENEEA. The CDR3: CASSFRPFSGNTIYF. The CDR3 DNA follows: TGTGCCAGCAGCTTCAGACCCTTCTCTGGAAACACCATATATTTT.

The genes are TRBV6-5 and TRBJ2-7; TRBD2 matches at 13 bases. Germline trimming cut 0 bases from V and 5 bases from J; bases unmatched to any gene: 4. The CDR3 sequence is 16 residues long. CDR1 is MNHEY, CDR2 SVGAGI, per germline. CDR3 in DNA: TGTGCCAGCAGTTACTCCGGGACTAGCGGGGCCCACGAGCAGTACTTC. Translated, it gives CASSYSGTSGAHEQYF.

The chain links TRBV4-3 to TRBJ1-3; D uncertain. Between the trimmed V and J ends, which lost 1 base and 3 bases, there was a span of 10 bases. Germline loops: CDR1 LGHNA, CDR2 YSLEER. This CDR3 has 15 residues. CDR3 sequence (DNA): TGCGCCAGCAGCCAAGGGTTCGGCGGTGGAAACACCATATATTTT. Residues: CASSQGFGGGNTIYF.

This clone was counted once. This chain connects TRBV6-6 to TRBJ2-1, with TRBD1 matching over 11 bases. V trimming: 5 bases; J trimming: 9 bases; junction bases outside the gene matches: 12. Germline assignment: CDR1 MNHNY and CDR2 SVGAGI (reference sequence). This CDR3 has 16 residues. The CDR3 DNA reads as TGTGCCAGCAGTAGAACTACCGGACAGGGGGCAGGTGAGCAGTTCTTC. It codes for CASSRTTGQGAGEQFF.

The rearrangement joins TRBV18 to TRBJ1-5, with D possibly matching TRBD1 (5 bases). CDR1 is KGHSH, CDR2 LQKENI, per germline. The CDR3 covers 15 residues. Trimming shortened V by 3 bases and J by 3 bases, and 12 bases separated the two germline ends. The CDR3 sequence: CASSPGGTLNQPQHF. Written as DNA, the CDR3 is TGTGCCAGCTCACCCGGGGGGACCCTCAATCAGCCCCAGCATTTT.

In its sample, this clone was seen a few times. J is TRBJ2-7 and V is TRBV28; D is possibly TRBD2 (6 bases). The V end lost 2 bases, the J end lost 5 bases, and 10 bases lay between the germline ends. CDR1 is MDHEN, CDR2 SYDVKM, per germline. The CDR3 totals 13 residues. CDR3 amino acids: CASSLGGRDEQYF. The DNA for the CDR3 is TGTGCCAGCAGTTTAGGAGGGCGGGACGAGCAGTACTTC.

The chain couples TRBV7-3 to TRBJ2-1, with TRBD2 matching over 12 bases. V dropped 4 bases and J dropped 7; count of bases not matched to a gene: 5. Germline loops: CDR1 SGHTA, CDR2 FQGTGA. The CDR3 loop spans 15 amino acids. CDR3 in amino acids: CASSWSSGGANEQFF. The DNA for the CDR3 is TGTGCCAGCAGCTGGTCTAGCGGGGGGGCAAATGAGCAGTTCTTC.

The rearrangement links TRBV5-4 to TRBJ1-2; 9 positions agree with TRBD1. The CDR3 consists of 16 residues. In germline, CDR1 is SGHNT, CDR2 YYREEE (reference sequence). After removal of 4 bases from V and 6 bases from J, the junction contained 13 bases not matched to a gene. For the CDR3, the DNA is TGTGCCAGCAGCCCGATCAACAGGGGGCGCGTACATGGCTACACCTTC. Translated, it gives CASSPINRGRVHGYTF. Full variable domain (remainder filled in from reference TRBV5-4 and TRBJ1-2): ETGVTQSPTHLIKTRGQQVTLRCSSQSGHNTVSWYQQALGQGPQFIFQYYREEENGRGNFPPRFSGLQFPNYSSELNVNALELDDSALYLCASSPINRGRVHGYTFGSGTRLTVV.

As to this clone: This sample also contains other DNA sequences that code for the same CDR3. The rearrangement links TRBV11-2 to TRBJ1-2, with 7 positions matching TRBD1. Trimming removed 5 bases from V and 4 bases from J; junction bases left unmatched: 4. The CDR3 extends over 13 amino acids. The germline V gene has CDR1 SGHAT and CDR2 FQNNGV. In DNA, the CDR3 is TGTGCCAGCAGCCCGGGACAGTTCTATGGCTACACCTTC. Its protein product is CASSPGQFYGYTF.

The genes are TRBV28 and TRBJ1-1, with 7 bases matching TRBD1. The CDR3 has 14 amino acids. CDR1 MDHEN and CDR2 SYDVKM come from the germline V gene. Losses at the gene ends were 2 bases for V and 2 bases for J; bases not matched to a gene: 2. CDR3 nucleotide sequence: TGTGCCAGCAGTTTAGGACAGGCCAACACTGAAGCTTTCTTT. It yields the protein CASSLGQANTEAFF. Supplemented by reference TRBV28 and TRBJ1-1, the full variable domain reads DVKVTQSSRYLVKRTGEKVFLECVQDMDHENMFWYRQDPGLGLRLIYFSYDVKMKEKGDIPEGYSVSREKKERFSLILESASTNQTSMYLCASSLGQANTEAFFGQGTRLTVV.

The chain links TRBV4-3 to TRBJ2-1; no clear D gene. Germline V gives CDR1 LGHNA, CDR2 YSLEER. The CDR3 runs to 12 residues. Trimming removed 1 base at V and 8 bases at J, with 6 bases between. The CDR3 DNA is TGCGCCAGCAGCCAAGCCGGGTATGAGCAGTTCTTC. Its protein is CASSQAGYEQFF.

The chain carries TRBV4-3 and TRBJ1-2; D ambiguous. Germline CDR1 and CDR2: LGHNA and YSLEER. Trimming removed 2 bases from V and 6 bases from J, with 10 bases in between. The CDR3 totals 13 residues. The chain's CDR3 is CASSQWGGDGYTF. CDR3 in DNA: TGCGCCAGCAGCCAATGGGGTGGTGATGGCTACACCTTC.

The rearrangement uses TRBV27 and TRBJ2-1, with 8 bases identical to TRBD1. Trimming cost V 5 bases and J 3 bases; bases outside gene matches: 9. Germline V gives CDR1 MNHEY, CDR2 SMNVEV (reference sequence). The CDR3 is made up of 16 amino acids. DNA of the CDR3: TGTGCCAGCAGTCCCTACCGGGACAGGTTCTACAATGAGCAGTTCTTC. Amino acid sequence: CASSPYRDRFYNEQFF.

The V call is TRBV7-2, the J call TRBJ1-6; D remains ambiguous. V was clipped by 4 bases and J by 7 bases, with 11 bases between them. Germline V gives CDR1 SGHTA, CDR2 FQGNSA. This CDR3 region has 14 residues. The CDR3 here is CASSSALNNSPLHF. The CDR3 DNA reads as TGTGCCAGCAGCTCGGCCCTAAACAATTCACCCCTCCACTTT. Full variable domain (remainder filled in from reference TRBV7-2 and TRBJ1-6): GAGVSQSPSNKVTEKGKDVELRCDPISGHTALYWYRQSLGQGLEFLIYFQGNSAPDKSGLPSDRFSAERTGGSVSTLTIQRTQQEDSAVYLCASSSALNNSPLHFGNGTRLTVT.

The chain couples TRBV19 to TRBJ1-5; the match to TRBD1 covers 8 bases. Per germline, CDR1 LNHDA and CDR2 SQIVND (reference sequence). The length of the CDR3 is 14 residues. Trimming cost V 5 bases and J 4 bases; bases outside gene matches: 4. The CDR3 spells CASSLRDRNQPQHF. DNA for the CDR3: TGTGCCAGTAGTCTCCGGGACAGGAATCAGCCCCAGCATTTT. Variable domain in full (rest from reference TRBV19 and TRBJ1-5): DGGITQSPKYLFRKEGQNVTLSCEQNLNHDAMYWYRQDPGQGLRLIYYSQIVNDFQKGDIAEGYSVSREKKESFPLTVTSAQKNPTAFYLCASSLRDRNQPQHFGDGTRLSIL.

The V gene is TRBV4-1, the J gene TRBJ1-1; a possible D gene is TRBD1 (5 bases). V was clipped by 3 bases and J by 4 bases, with 9 bases between them. The CDR3 length is 13 residues. CDR1 and CDR2 (germline): MGHRA, YSYEKL. The CDR3 spells CASSHREVTEAFF. The CDR3 DNA sequence: TGCGCCAGCAGCCACAGGGAGGTCACTGAAGCTTTCTTT.

This sequence joins TRBV7-2 and TRBJ2-7, with TRBD1 identical over 8 bases. The V gene's germline CDR1 is SGHTA and CDR2 FQGNSA. Unmatched junction bases numbered 1, after V lost 0 bases and J lost 3 bases. The CDR3 sequence is 14 residues long. The CDR3 reads CASSLAGTGYEQYF. Written as DNA, the CDR3 is TGTGCCAGCAGCTTAGCCGGGACAGGCTACGAGCAGTACTTC.

The V gene is TRBV5-1, the J gene TRBJ2-1; D remains unclear. CDR1 is SGHRS, CDR2 YFSETQ, per germline. The V and J ends lost 2 bases and 6 bases respectively, with 9 bases between them. The CDR3 extends over 13 amino acids. CDR3 sequence: CASSFGFGNEQFF. The DNA of the CDR3 is TGCGCCAGCAGCTTCGGGTTTGGCAATGAGCAGTTCTTC.

This chain joins TRBV27 and TRBJ1-4; the D gene is possibly TRBD1 (6 bases). The length of the CDR3 is 15 residues. V was clipped by 0 bases and J by 5 bases, with 10 bases between them. The germline CDR1 and CDR2 sequences are MNHEY and SMNVEV (reference sequence). The DNA of the CDR3 is TGTGCCAGCAGTTTATCGACGGGGGGCAATGAAAAACTGTTTTTT. It yields the protein CASSLSTGGNEKLFF.

The chain joins TRBV6-5 to TRBJ2-5, with 7 bases that match TRBD2. CDR1 and CDR2 from the germline V gene are MNHEY and SVGAGI. V gave up 0 bases and J gave up 5 bases; unmatched junction bases: 6. The CDR3 has 15 residues. CDR3 region: CASSYSSFGGETQYF. The CDR3 bases are TGTGCCAGCAGTTACTCGAGCTTCGGGGGGGAGACCCAGTACTTC.

V is TRBV9 and J is TRBJ1-5; perhaps TRBD1 as D (6 bases). Germline V gene lookup returns CDR1 SGDLS and CDR2 YYNGEE. CDR3 size: 14 residues. With 0 bases removed from V and 9 bases from J, the gap between germline ends came to 13 bases. The CDR3 reads CASSVGQESGPQHF. Here the CDR3 DNA reads TGTGCCAGCAGCGTAGGACAGGAGTCGGGGCCCCAGCATTTT.

The rearrangement links TRBV27 to TRBJ1-2; 9 bases fit TRBD1. After removal of 6 bases from V and 6 bases from J, the junction contained 5 bases not matched to a gene. The germline V gene has CDR1 MNHEY and CDR2 SMNVEV (reference sequence). The CDR3 consists of 13 residues. This CDR3 reads CASSHWTGDGYTF. CDR3 bases: TGTGCCAGCAGCCACTGGACAGGGGATGGCTACACCTTC.

This chain uses TRBV2 with TRBJ2-2; D not resolved. The CDR3 runs 14 residues. The V and J ends lost 7 bases and 1 base respectively, with 10 bases between them. From germline, CDR1 is SNHLY and CDR2 FYNNEI. The CDR3 nucleotides are TGTGCCAGCATTCGGGCGGTGAACACCGGGGAGCTGTTTTTT. Encoded protein: CASIRAVNTGELFF.

The J gene is TRBJ2-1, the V gene TRBV15; TRBD1 matches at 9 bases. V lost 5 bases, J lost 6 bases, and 8 bases stayed unmatched. This CDR3 is 15 amino acids long. Germline V gene data show CDR1 as LNHNV and CDR2 as YYDKDF (reference sequence). Written as DNA, the CDR3 is TGTGCCACCAGCCCAGAGGGGACAGGGTCCAATGAGCAGTTCTTC. Its translation: CATSPEGTGSNEQFF.

This sequence joins TRBV2 and TRBJ2-4; a weak D match, TRBD2 (7 bases). Germline-derived CDR1 and CDR2 are SNHLY and FYNNEI. V was cut by 7 bases and J by 8 bases, with 15 bases left in between. The CDR3 sequence is 13 residues long. The CDR3 coding sequence is TGTGCCAGCAATGGGGGGGCGCAGGACATTCAGTACTTC. Residues: CASNGGAQDIQYF.

This chain links TRBV28 with TRBJ2-7, with D possibly being TRBD1 (6 bases). Germline lookup yields CDR1 MDHEN and CDR2 SYDVKM. V was trimmed by 4 bases and J by 1 base, leaving 14 bases between them. This CDR3 contains 15 residues. Here the CDR3 DNA reads TGTGCCAGCAGTTCCGAACAGGGTAAATCCTACGAGCAGTACTTC. Residues: CASSSEQGKSYEQYF.

The chain joins TRBV29-1 to TRBJ1-5, with 8 bases that match TRBD1. CDR1 SQVTM and CDR2 ANQGSEA come from the germline V gene. CDR3 length equals 12 residues. V dropped 6 bases and J dropped 6; count of bases not matched to a gene: 4. The CDR3 DNA is TGCAGCGTAGGACAGGGTACTCAGCCCCAGCATTTT. This encodes CSVGQGTQPQHF. The whole variable domain, remainder taken from reference TRBV29-1 and TRBJ1-5, is SAVISQKPSRDICQRGTSLTIQCQVDSQVTMMFWYRQQPGQSLTLIATANQGSEATYESGFVIDKFPISRPNLTFSTLTVSNMSPEDSSIYLCSVGQGTQPQHFGDGTRLSIL.